Given below is one TCR beta chain in context. This clone was seen a handful of times. Its recognized antigen is unknown. Per-base qualities were not stored, and no clone one base away is much larger. The data derive from a study of beta chain features in type 1 diabetes (dated by TCRdb to the late 2010s). Turning to the overall study: Mean age, gender distribution, total cell number and subset yield were not different between patients and healthy donors. The study compared TCRB repertoires of sorted circulating CD4+ T cell subsets between recently diagnosed type 1 diabetes patients and matched healthy donors. Naive and central memory subsets were obtained from all 30 or so donors, but regulatory and stem cell-like memory subsets were isolated from only 8 patients and roughly eight healthy donors. A total of 90 million to 140 million sorted cells were examined across all samples, and RNA yield correlated strongly with the number of cells per subset. Overall study outcomes, separate from this receptor: Fewer insertions and more nucleotide deletions at VDJ recombination sites were observed in patients with type 1 diabetes, implying thymic rearrangement abnormalities. Shorter templates might be favored by PCR, yet because patient and control samples were amplified and corrected together, any such skew would affect both groups equally. In all four CD4+ subsets, TCRB CDR3 length was moderately but significantly shorter in type 1 diabetes patients. Only small numbers of individuals were included in the HLA sub-analyses, which left unresolved whether HLA type had any influence on TCRB rearrangement. Naive, central memory and regulatory TCRB repertoires appeared to be more similar among patients than among healthy donors. Sequencing cDNA rather than genomic DNA could over-represent highly expressing activated cells, although activation and CD3 levels did not differ between groups.

A single peripheral blood draw of approximately 0.11 L on average was collected from each donor into heparinised tubes. Naive, central memory, regulatory and stem cell-like memory CD4+ T cells were sorted on a BD FACSAria II using a panel including CD45RO, CCR7, CD25, CD127, CD95 and CD27. All sorted populations exceeded 95% purity. PBMCs were isolated right away by Lymphoprep density gradient centrifugation and were stained directly, without culture. Samples were stained and sorted in pairs, with one healthy donor and one patient per experiment, so that batch effects were minimized. All of the isolated RNA was reverse transcribed with the High Capacity cDNA Reverse Transcription Kit, so expressed TCRB transcripts were sequenced. Naive, central memory and regulatory T cell samples underwent deep immunoSEQ sequencing, averaging about 3.3 million total reads per sample. Sorted cells were lysed in RLT buffer and RNA was extracted with DNase-treated RNeasy Micro or Mini kits, depending on cell number. To prevent cross-contamination, every cell subset was processed on its own, while patient and healthy donor samples were processed together. The immunoSEQ multiplex PCR was used to amplify TCRB sequences from cDNA, generating 87-bp fragments that spanned the CDR3 region. Sequencing of the amplicons was performed on the Illumina HiSeq platform. On the study's bioinformatics: Synthetic template baselines were used to correct PCR bias computationally, reads within Hamming distance 2 were collapsed, and singletons that could not be merged were discarded. By aligning reads against IMGT, V, D and J genes, CDR3 length, and insertions or deletions at six rearrangement sites were assigned. Within each subset, clonotype counts were normalized to sorted cell number, after which true diversity and Gini coefficients were computed with the tcR R package. The overlap coefficient, calculated on TCRB nucleotide sequences, was used to quantify repertoire sharing. Out-of-frame TCRB sequences from naive cells were analyzed as a proxy for the pre-selection repertoire. TCRdb obtained this table from immuneACCESS and retained in-frame rearrangements with V and J assigned. These tables miss some clones; where compared with another copy, unresolved V genes account for less than half of the shortfall, and the remainder is unexplained. That table is the source of V, J and clone size, and D and trimming were worked out from the DNA. In this sample the table shows fewer than 900,000 clones, around a sixth of which occur a single time. About 0.025% of the sample is held by the ten biggest clonotypes.

The CDR3 numbers 11 residues from cysteine through phenylalanine. This entry keeps only the CDR3 DNA: 33 bases, framed from base 1. Cut back by 1 base and 6 bases, the V and J ends lie 7 bases apart. Via the germline V gene (reference sequence), CDR1 is DFQATT and CDR2 SNEGSKA. This sequence originates from a woman aged 18-29 years in good health. Source material: naive CD4+ T cells from blood. The sample's cell subset or site label is to be understood as: true naive CD4+ T cells. In this chain, TRBV20-1 is recombined with TRBJ2-7, with a weak D call of TRBD2 (5 bases match). The CDR3 loop reads CSARALVEQYF. The DNA reads TGCAGTGCTAGAGCACTAGTCGAGCAGTACTTC.